This T cell receptor (beta chain) was recovered during a study of Ad26.COV2.S vaccination and SARS-CoV-2 variants. About the study: The donor was enrolled in the Ad26.COV2.S arm of the COV1001 trial.

The treatment: around 19 received Ad26.COV2.S at low or high dose, single or two shots; about 5 received placebo; per-sample allocation not given. Sampling took place 63 days after the first vaccine or placebo injection. Only in-frame clones appear in the TCRdb table, and some are missing; sequencing was by immunoSEQ multiplex PCR. Here the sample spans 440,000 or so clones, about 89% being singletons. CDR1 is SNHLY and CDR2 is FYNNEI in the germline V gene. V was cut by 8 bases and J by 6 bases, with 14 bases left in between. The CDR3 extends over 13 amino acids. The chain combines TRBV2 with TRBJ1-3; possibly TRBD1 for D (6 bases). This clonotype originated in a person between 18 and 60 years old who received the Ad26.COV2.S COVID-19 vaccine or a placebo. This material consisted of peripheral blood, taken in a trial of Ad26.COV2.S vaccine versus placebo. For the CDR3, the DNA is TGTGCCAGCGGTCCAGGGGCCCTAAACACCATATATTTT. As protein: CASGPGALNTIYF.